This T cell receptor (beta chain) was retrieved from a study of OX40 agonist ivuxolimab in advanced cancers. Whole-study findings and limits: The expanded peripheral T cells' antigen specificity was not determined. Normalized T-cell clonal expansion was also low in a subset of nonresponders.

Assay used: immunoSEQ multiplex PCR; TCRdb lists only in-frame clones, some missing. The repertoire holds some 98,000 clones, with roughly four fifths as singletons. Note on this clone: Its specificity is not known.

The source is an adult with an advanced solid tumor such as melanoma, head and neck, liver or kidney cancer. The sequenced sample was CD4+ or CD8+ T cells sorted from blood, obtained in a trial of the OX40 agonist ivuxolimab.

Written as DNA, the CDR3 is TGTGCCAGCAGCCCGAGAGCGGTTGTCCAAGAGACCCAGTACTTC. As protein: CASSPRAVVQETQYF. The rearrangement links TRBV9 to TRBJ2-5, with D possibly being TRBD2 (5 bases). V lost 4 bases, J lost 1 base, and 14 bases lay in between. Germline CDR1 SGDLS, CDR2 YYNGEE. This CDR3 has 15 residues. The variable domain in full, with the rest retrieved from reference TRBV9 and TRBJ2-5, is DSGVTQTPKHLITATGQRVTLRCSPRSGDLSVYWYQQSLDQGLQFLIQYYNGEERAKGNILERFSAQQFPDLHSELNLSSLELGDSALYFCASSPRAVVQETQYFGPGTRLLVL.